Presented here are 22 T cell receptor beta chains from one specimen sequenced in a study of T cell responses to AZD1222 COVID-19 vaccine. Assay used: immunoSEQ multiplex PCR; TCRdb lists only in-frame clones, some missing. The sample lists 150,000 or so clones, about 89% seen once, with 5% to 5.5% in the top ten. Here the sequenced sample was peripheral blood, taken on day 0 of AZD1222 vaccination. These TCRs come from an adult in good health.

This sequence joins TRBV6-5 and TRBJ1-4; D may be TRBD1 (6 bases). CDR1 and CDR2 (germline): MNHEY, SVGAGI. V was shortened by 6 bases and J by 14 bases, with 16 bases between the two germline ends. The CDR3 is made up of 12 amino acids. DNA of the CDR3: TGTGCCAGCAGAACAGGGACGGGAGGGCTGTTTTTT. Amino acids: CASRTGTGGLFF.

Ten or more counts support this clone. The chain joins TRBV11-2 to TRBJ2-6; D unclear. Trimming stripped 5 bases from V and 0 bases from J, with 11 bases between. Germline V gene sequence: CDR1 SGHAT, CDR2 FQNNGV. This CDR3 has 16 residues. The CDR3 loop is CASSTRTGSGANVLTF. Written as DNA, the CDR3 is TGTGCCAGCAGCACTCGGACGGGCTCTGGGGCCAACGTCCTGACTTTC. The full variable domain, its missing parts supplied by reference TRBV11-2 and TRBJ2-6, is EAGVAQSPRYKIIEKRQSVAFWCNPISGHATLYWYQQILGQGPKLLIQFQNNGVVDDSQLPKDRFSAERLKGVDSTLKIQPAKLEDSAVYLCASSTRTGSGANVLTFGAGSRLTVL.

This clone was counted a single time. J is TRBJ1-4 and V is TRBV5-1; D is unresolved. V dropped 2 bases and J dropped 8 bases, with 7 bases sitting between them. Per germline, CDR1 SGHRS and CDR2 YFSETQ. This CDR3 has 12 amino acids. Here the CDR3 reads CASSFTGEKLFF. CDR3 nucleotides: TGCGCCAGCAGCTTCACTGGGGAAAAACTGTTTTTT.

The V gene is TRBV5-5, the J gene TRBJ1-5, with 9 bases fitting TRBD1. Trimming at V came to 3 bases and at J to 8 bases, leaving 9 bases not matched to a gene. This CDR3 is 15 amino acids long. Germline CDR1 and CDR2: SGHKS and YYEKEE (reference sequence). CDR3 coding DNA: TGTGCCAGCAGCTCGGCCGGGACAGGGAGTAAGCCCCAGCATTTT. It is translated as CASSSAGTGSKPQHF.

The chain recombines TRBV7-2 with TRBJ1-5, with 9 bases fitting TRBD1. The trim removed 5 bases at V and 2 bases at J, leaving 10 bases unmatched. The CDR3 has 17 amino acids. CDR1 is SGHTA, CDR2 FQGNSA, per germline. The CDR3 reads CASSIRTGDDRNQPQHF. The CDR3 nucleotides are TGTGCCAGCAGCATAAGGACAGGGGACGATCGCAATCAGCCCCAGCATTTT.

V is TRBV6-6 and J is TRBJ1-1; 7 bases agree with TRBD1. V dropped 6 bases and J dropped 7; count of bases not matched to a gene: 11. The CDR3 spans 14 residues. Germline CDR1 MNHNY, CDR2 SVGAGI (reference sequence). The CDR3 coding sequence is TGTGCCAGCAGCCCTAGGGACAGCCAAGATGAAGCTTTCTTT. It specifies CASSPRDSQDEAFF.

This chain uses TRBV9 with TRBJ2-1, with TRBD2 matching over 7 bases. The CDR3 has 16 amino acids. Trimming took 4 bases from V and 0 from J; bases not matched to a gene: 7. The germline V gene encodes CDR1 SGDLS and CDR2 YYNGEE. CDR3 residues: CASSPRGGSSYNEQFF. For the CDR3, the DNA is TGTGCCAGCAGCCCAAGGGGCGGGAGCTCCTACAATGAGCAGTTCTTC.

The chain carries TRBV7-2 and TRBJ2-7; D may correspond to TRBD1 or TRBD2 (5 bases each). V dropped 2 bases and J dropped 2 bases, with 13 bases sitting between them. The CDR3 sequence is 15 residues long. CDR1 SGHTA and CDR2 FQGNSA come from the germline V gene. CDR3 residues: CASSLLWDRPYEQYF. CDR3 coding DNA: TGTGCCAGCAGCTTACTTTGGGACCGGCCCTACGAGCAGTACTTC. The full variable domain, completed using reference TRBV7-2 and TRBJ2-7, is GAGVSQSPSNKVTEKGKDVELRCDPISGHTALYWYRQSLGQGLEFLIYFQGNSAPDKSGLPSDRFSAERTGGSVSTLTIQRTQQEDSAVYLCASSLLWDRPYEQYFGPGTRLTVT.

V usage is TRBV12-3 or TRBV12-4 and J usage is TRBJ2-5, with D perhaps given as TRBD1 or TRBD2 (5 bases each). Trimming took 5 bases from V and 7 from J, leaving 14 bases between them. This CDR3 contains 13 residues. The CDR3 here is CASSPGTPGTQYF. Written as DNA, the CDR3 is TGTGCCAGCAGTCCCGGGACCCCCGGGACCCAGTACTTC.

CDR3 sequence (DNA): TGTGCCAGTAGTGCATCAGGGAACACTGAAGCTTTCTTT. It is translated as CASSASGNTEAFF. The rearrangement uses TRBV19 and TRBJ1-1; D gene unclear. CDR3 size: 13 residues. CDR1 and CDR2 from the germline V gene are LNHDA and SQIVND (reference sequence). V lost 5 bases and J lost 1, with 8 bases in between.

This clone was counted once. The chain combines TRBV5-1 with TRBJ1-4; 7 nucleotides align to TRBD1. This CDR3 spans 15 amino acids. CDR1 and CDR2 (germline): SGHRS, YFSETQ. V was clipped by 4 bases and J by 3 bases; unmatched bases: 6. The CDR3 bases are TGCGCCAGCAGCCGGTCGACAGGGCCTAATGAAAAACTGTTTTTT. Translated, it gives CASSRSTGPNEKLFF.

CDR3: CASSLRINTEAFF. The CDR3 DNA sequence: TGTGCCAGCAGCTTAAGGATTAACACTGAAGCTTTCTTT. The V and J genes are TRBV7-2 and TRBJ1-1; no clear D gene. Germline lookup yields CDR1 SGHTA and CDR2 FQGNSA. V was cut by 2 bases and J by 2 bases, with 6 bases left in between. This CDR3 comprises 13 residues.

The chain couples TRBV18 to TRBJ2-1; 9 bases agree with TRBD2. The CDR3 loop spans 13 amino acids. Per the germline V gene, CDR1 is KGHSH and CDR2 is LQKENI. Trimming took 6 bases from V and 7 from J; bases not matched to a gene: 4. This CDR3 reads CASSAGGPNEQFF. The CDR3, as DNA: TGTGCCAGCTCGGCGGGAGGGCCAAATGAGCAGTTCTTC. The full variable domain, completed using reference TRBV18 and TRBJ2-1, is NAGVMQNPRHLVRRRGQEARLRCSPMKGHSHVYWYRQLPEEGLKFMVYLQKENIIDESGMPKERFSAEFPKEGPSILRIQQVVRGDSAAYFCASSAGGPNEQFFGPGTRLTVL.

The chain employs TRBV5-6 and TRBJ1-6; D not certain. This CDR3 has 12 residues. Between the trimmed V and J ends, which lost 6 bases and 9 bases, there was a span of 10 bases. Germline CDR1 reads SGHDT; CDR2 reads YYEEEE. The CDR3 protein is CASTIQLSPLHF. As DNA, the CDR3 is TGTGCCAGCACCATACAGCTTTCACCCCTCCACTTT.

This clone is a singleton in its sample. This chain joins TRBV28 and TRBJ2-1, with unresolved D. Trimming removed 7 bases from V and 0 bases from J, with 10 bases in between. The CDR3 is made up of 14 amino acids. Germline values: CDR1 MDHEN, CDR2 SYDVKM. The CDR3 region is CASNTRISYNEQFF. CDR3 in DNA: TGTGCCAGCAACACTCGTATCTCCTACAATGAGCAGTTCTTC.

The chain employs TRBV19 and TRBJ1-2, with TRBD1 as a possible D gene (6 bases). Germline lookup yields CDR1 LNHDA and CDR2 SQIVND (reference sequence). The CDR3 runs 13 residues. V dropped 5 bases and J dropped 5 bases, with 12 bases sitting between them. The CDR3 spells CASSVQGWYGYTF. CDR3 in DNA: TGTGCCAGTAGTGTACAGGGTTGGTATGGCTACACCTTC.

The V and J genes are TRBV30 and TRBJ1-2; D call uncertain. CDR3 length equals 14 residues. Trimming took 3 bases from V and 5 from J, leaving 16 bases between them. CDR1 GTSNPN and CDR2 SVGIG come from the germline V gene (reference sequence). The CDR3 protein is CAWRAGSLLYGYTF. CDR3 DNA: TGTGCCTGGAGGGCAGGCTCCTTGCTATATGGCTACACCTTC.

J is TRBJ1-1 and V is TRBV19, with 9 positions matching TRBD1. Germline V gene sequence: CDR1 LNHDA, CDR2 SQIVND (reference sequence). The CDR3 totals 15 residues. V lost 3 bases, J lost 6 bases, and 8 bases stayed unmatched. The CDR3, as DNA: TGTGCCAGTAGTATGGAAGGGACAGGGCGATCTGAAGCTTTCTTT. This gives the protein CASSMEGTGRSEAFF.

The genes are TRBV5-4 and TRBJ1-4; no clear D gene. Germline V gene data show CDR1 as SGHNT and CDR2 as YYREEE (reference sequence). This CDR3 region has 15 residues. V was trimmed by 4 bases and J by 0 bases, leaving 10 bases between them. For the CDR3, the DNA is TGTGCCAGCAGCCCCACCGCTGCAACTAATGAAAAACTGTTTTTT. The encoded protein is CASSPTAATNEKLFF.

This clone was seen a single time. The chain recombines TRBV7-6 with TRBJ2-3; 13 nucleotides line up with TRBD2. The CDR3 is 18 amino acids. Germline trimming cut 5 bases from V and 5 bases from J; bases unmatched to any gene: 13. Germline-derived CDR1 and CDR2 are SGHVS and FNYEAQ. CDR3 nucleotides: TGTGCCAGCAGCACCCGGACTAGCGGGAGTGGAAGGAGAGATACGCAGTATTTT. Its protein is CASSTRTSGSGRRDTQYF.

In this sample, this clone turned up a few times. V gene TRBV18 combines with J gene TRBJ1-3; no clear D gene. Germline CDR1 KGHSH, CDR2 LQKENI. V gave up 4 bases and J gave up 1 base, with 17 bases separating them. The CDR3 consists of 17 residues. The CDR3 here is CASSQATGGSSGNTIYF. The CDR3 DNA sequence: TGTGCCAGCTCACAGGCCACGGGAGGTTCTTCTGGAAACACCATATATTTT.

This chain joins TRBV9 and TRBJ2-6; D not certain. Germline V gives CDR1 SGDLS, CDR2 YYNGEE. The V end lost 4 bases, the J end lost 1 base, and 12 bases lay between the germline ends. The CDR3 extends over 16 amino acids. The CDR3 reads CASSPNWLSGANVLTF. The CDR3 nucleotides read TGTGCCAGCAGCCCAAATTGGCTTTCTGGGGCCAACGTCCTGACTTTC.